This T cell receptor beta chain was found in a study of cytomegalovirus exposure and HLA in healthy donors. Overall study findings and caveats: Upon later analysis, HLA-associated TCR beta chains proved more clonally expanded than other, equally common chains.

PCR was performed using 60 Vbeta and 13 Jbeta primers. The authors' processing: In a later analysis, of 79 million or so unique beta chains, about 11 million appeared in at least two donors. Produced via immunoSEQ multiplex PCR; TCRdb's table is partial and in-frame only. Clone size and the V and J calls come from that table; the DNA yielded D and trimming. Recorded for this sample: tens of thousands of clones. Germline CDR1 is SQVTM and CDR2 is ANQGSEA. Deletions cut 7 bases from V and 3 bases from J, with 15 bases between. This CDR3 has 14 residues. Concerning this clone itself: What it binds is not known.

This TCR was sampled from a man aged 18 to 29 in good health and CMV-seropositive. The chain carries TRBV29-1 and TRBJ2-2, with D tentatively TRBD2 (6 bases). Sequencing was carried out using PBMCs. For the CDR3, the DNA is TGCAGCGCCGGGGGTCACCTCGACACCGGGGAGCTGTTTTTT. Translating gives CSAGGHLDTGELFF.